A selection of T cell receptor beta chains follows, all from one sample in a study of shared clonotypes between healthy human individuals. Repertoires were generated with immunoSEQ multiplex PCR, while TCRdb's copy carries only in-frame clones and drops some. Counted here are some 2,000,000 clones, approximately 96% occurring once; the ten biggest clones make up 0.1% to 0.15%. The source material was naive CD4+ T cells sorted from blood. These receptors all come from a young man in good health. Each CDR3 is given with its conserved first and last residue. The D gene is left open where the match is weak. Size is omitted from some rows. Given values are once, few, many or a class for expanded clones.

J gene: TRBJ1-2
clone size: NA
D gene: NA
V gene: TRBV9
CDR3 protein: CASSVDGVRVPNYGYTF
CDR3 DNA: TGTGCCAGCAGCGTAGATGGGGTACGGGTTCCTAACTATGGCTACACCTTC

J gene: TRBJ1-4
clone size: NA
D gene: TRBD1
V gene: TRBV7-2
CDR3 protein: CASSLTGGAGGQKLFF
CDR3 DNA: TGTGCCAGCAGCTTGACAGGGGGCGCGGGAGGCCAAAAACTGTTTTTT

J gene: TRBJ2-3
clone size: NA
D gene: TRBD1
V gene: TRBV5-4
CDR3 protein: CASSPGQVDTDTQYF
CDR3 DNA: TGTGCCAGCAGCCCCGGACAGGTTGACACAGATACGCAGTATTTT

J gene: TRBJ2-1
clone size: NA
D gene: NA
V gene: TRBV9
CDR3 protein: CASSTRETGVNEQFF
CDR3 DNA: TGTGCCAGCAGTACGAGGGAGACTGGCGTCAATGAGCAGTTCTTC

J gene: TRBJ2-7
clone size: NA
D gene: NA
V gene: TRBV7-8
CDR3 protein: CASSLDRELGQYF
CDR3 DNA: TGTGCCAGCAGCTTAGACAGGGAGTTGGGGCAGTACTTC

J gene: TRBJ2-1
clone size: NA
D gene: NA
V gene: TRBV7-2
CDR3 protein: CASSLRPQTPLTYNEQFF
CDR3 DNA: TGTGCCAGCAGCTTAAGACCACAGACCCCTCTCACATACAATGAGCAGTTCTTC

J gene: TRBJ2-7
clone size: NA
D gene: TRBD1
V gene: TRBV4-3
CDR3 protein: CASSQDKDRVYEQYF
CDR3 DNA: TGCGCCAGCAGCCAAGATAAGGACAGGGTTTACGAGCAGTACTTC

J gene: TRBJ2-5
clone size: NA
D gene: TRBD2
V gene: TRBV4-2
CDR3 protein: CASSQEGYVGVAGVWETQYF
CDR3 DNA: TGTGCCAGCAGCCAAGAAGGTTATGTGGGGGTAGCGGGGGTCTGGGAGACCCAGTACTTC

J gene: TRBJ2-1
clone size: NA
D gene: NA
V gene: TRBV5-1
CDR3 protein: CASSLDYYNEQFF
CDR3 DNA: TGCGCCAGCAGCTTGGATTATTACAATGAGCAGTTCTTC

J gene: TRBJ2-7
clone size: once
D gene: NA
V gene: TRBV7-2
CDR3 protein: CASSLAMGQFYEQYF
CDR3 DNA: TGTGCCAGCAGCTTAGCGATGGGGCAGTTCTACGAGCAGTACTTC

J gene: TRBJ2-7
clone size: NA
D gene: TRBD1
V gene: TRBV27
CDR3 protein: CASSLTRTGASSYEQYF
CDR3 DNA: TGTGCCAGCAGCCTTACTCGGACAGGGGCGAGCTCCTACGAGCAGTACTTC